The 18 T cell receptor beta chains below were found in one sample sequenced in a study of cytomegalovirus exposure and HLA in healthy donors. PCR employed 60 Vbeta and 13 Jbeta primers. TCRdb's copy holds only in-frame clones and misses some; the assay was immunoSEQ multiplex PCR. The data show some 75,000 clones, 60% to 85% seen once. Sequenced sample: PBMCs. These receptors were collected from a man younger than 35 in good health and CMV-seropositive.

J is TRBJ2-4 and V is TRBV5-1; the match to TRBD1 covers 12 bases. The germline CDR1 and CDR2 sequences are SGHRS and YFSETQ. The J segment lost 4 bases and the V segment lost 0 bases, leaving 5 bases of the junction unmatched. This CDR3 is 17 amino acids long. CDR3 bases: TGCGCCAGCAGCTTGGCCCCGGGACAGGGGGCGAAAAACATTCAGTACTTC. It specifies CASSLAPGQGAKNIQYF.

The chain employs TRBV10-3 and TRBJ2-7; 10 nucleotides agree with TRBD1. The CDR3 consists of 14 residues. Unmatched junction bases numbered 7, after V lost 7 bases and J lost 4 bases. Germline V gene lookup returns CDR1 ENHRY and CDR2 SYGVKD. This CDR3 reads CAITDKGQGYEQYF. CDR3 sequence (DNA): TGTGCCATCACCGACAAGGGACAGGGGTACGAGCAGTACTTC.

This clone was counted a single time. J is TRBJ2-5 and V is TRBV25-1, with 8 nucleotides matching TRBD2. CDR1 is MGHDK, CDR2 SYGVNS, per germline. V lost 3 bases to trimming and J lost 3 bases; unmatched junction nucleotides: 6. The CDR3 covers 15 residues. CDR3 region: CASSDQGLVEETQYF. For the CDR3, the DNA is TGTGCCAGCAGTGATCAGGGACTAGTTGAAGAGACCCAGTACTTC.

The rearrangement joins TRBV5-6 to TRBJ2-7; D may be TRBD1 (6 bases). The CDR3 is 11 residues long. CDR1 and CDR2 (germline): SGHDT, YYEEEE. V was trimmed by 4 bases and J by 9 bases, leaving 11 bases between them. Written as DNA, the CDR3 is TGTGCCAGCAGCCCCGGGACATGGCAGTACTTC. Its protein is CASSPGTWQYF.

The J gene is TRBJ2-7, the V gene TRBV29-1; 8 bases are a match to TRBD2. The CDR3 has 15 amino acids. The J segment lost 0 bases and the V segment lost 3 bases, leaving 7 bases of the junction unmatched. In germline, CDR1 is SQVTM, CDR2 ANQGSEA. The CDR3 sequence is CSVEVTGGSSYEQYF. Written as DNA, the CDR3 is TGCAGCGTTGAGGTGACGGGGGGGAGCTCCTACGAGCAGTACTTC.

This clone was seen more than once but under ten times. V gene TRBV11-1 combines with J gene TRBJ1-2; no clear D gene. Trimming took 1 base from V and 5 from J, leaving 8 bases between them. This CDR3 has 13 amino acids. Per germline, CDR1 SGHAT and CDR2 FQDESV (reference sequence). In DNA, the CDR3 is TGTGCCAGCAGCTTAGGTCGCGGTTATGGCTACACCTTC. This encodes CASSLGRGYGYTF.

This clone was seen a few times. The rearrangement uses TRBV10-3 and TRBJ2-7; D unclear. The CDR3 loop spans 13 amino acids. Germline CDR1 reads ENHRY; CDR2 reads SYGVKD. Trimming removed 6 bases from V and 0 bases from J, with 9 bases in between. The CDR3 DNA is TGTGCCATCAGAGAAGACAACTCCTACGAGCAGTACTTC. This encodes CAIREDNSYEQYF.

The chain uses TRBV28 and TRBJ1-2; TRBD1 agrees at 7 bases. Germline loops: CDR1 MDHEN, CDR2 SYDVKM. V lost 6 bases and J lost 4; bases outside the gene matches: 14. The CDR3 extends over 16 amino acids. CDR3 sequence: CASSPPTGDRSYGYTF. In DNA, the CDR3 is TGTGCCAGCAGCCCCCCAACAGGGGATCGGAGCTATGGCTACACCTTC.

The CDR3 loop is CSRDTRYEQYF. CDR3 in DNA: TGCAGCCGGGACACCCGCTACGAGCAGTACTTC. V usage is TRBV29-1 and J usage is TRBJ2-7; TRBD1 is a possible D gene (6 bases). V lost 8 bases and J lost 3, with 11 bases in between. The CDR3 is made up of 11 amino acids. Per the germline V gene, CDR1 is SQVTM and CDR2 is ANQGSEA.

V gene TRBV6-6 combines with J gene TRBJ1-5; TRBD1 aligns across 7 bases. The V gene end was trimmed by 1 base and the J gene end by 1 base; junction bases not matched to a gene: 1. The CDR3 runs to 15 residues. The germline CDR1 and CDR2 sequences are MNHNY and SVGAGI (reference sequence). The CDR3 sequence: CASSYWDSSNQPQHF. The CDR3 DNA follows: TGTGCCAGCAGTTACTGGGACAGCAGCAATCAGCCCCAGCATTTT.

This clone has just a few counts. The CDR3 nucleotides read TGTGCCAGCAGTTACTCGGAGACTAGTTACGAGCAGTACTTC. This translates into CASSYSETSYEQYF. The chain carries TRBV6-5 and TRBJ2-7; a possible D gene is TRBD2 (6 bases). Germline V gene data show CDR1 as MNHEY and CDR2 as SVGAGI. Trimming took 0 bases from V and 4 from J, leaving 10 bases between them. This CDR3 has 14 amino acids.

DNA for the CDR3: TGCGCCAGCAGCTTCCTTAGCGGGAGGGAGGGGACCGGGGAGCTGTTTTTT. It translates to CASSFLSGREGTGELFF. The chain employs TRBV5-1 and TRBJ2-2; 11 positions agree with TRBD2. Germline values: CDR1 SGHRS, CDR2 YFSETQ. With 2 bases clipped from V and 5 bases from J, the junction kept 8 bases outside the gene matches. This CDR3 has 17 amino acids.

The chain joins TRBV15 to TRBJ2-7; TRBD1 aligns across 9 bases. The CDR3 sequence is 14 residues long. Per the germline V gene, CDR1 is LNHNV and CDR2 is YYDKDF (reference sequence). V shed 1 base and J 6 bases; nucleotides not matched to a gene: 4. In nucleotides, the CDR3 is TGTGCCACCAGCAGAGGCCGGGACAGGGCCGAGCAGTACTTC. Translation: CATSRGRDRAEQYF.

The V and J genes are TRBV6-5 and TRBJ1-5; D is unclear. Trimming removed 6 bases from V and 2 bases from J, with 11 bases in between. Germline lookup yields CDR1 MNHEY and CDR2 SVGAGI. The CDR3 loop spans 14 amino acids. CDR3 region: CASSLQFGNQPQHF. The CDR3 DNA follows: TGTGCCAGCAGCCTACAGTTTGGCAATCAGCCCCAGCATTTT.

V and J are TRBV19 and TRBJ1-2; 8 bases map to TRBD1. The CDR3 consists of 15 residues. J gave up 8 bases and V 7 bases, and 15 bases lay outside the gene matches. Looked up from germline, CDR1 is LNHDA and CDR2 is SQIVND (reference sequence). The CDR3 bases are TGTGCCAGTACCCTAGTCCGGACAGGGCGAGACGGCTACACCTTC. It yields the protein CASTLVRTGRDGYTF.

The chain carries TRBV5-4 and TRBJ2-5; TRBD2 matches 13 bases. V lost 4 bases, J lost 4 bases, and 7 bases stayed unmatched. The CDR3 covers 16 residues. The germline V gene has CDR1 SGHNT and CDR2 YYREEE (reference sequence). The CDR3: CASSLGLAGVGETQYF. CDR3 coding DNA: TGTGCCAGCAGCCTAGGACTAGCGGGAGTGGGAGAGACCCAGTACTTC.

The gene calls are TRBV15 and TRBJ2-7, with TRBD1 matching 7 bases. Trimming took 11 bases from V and 6 from J; bases not matched to a gene: 13. CDR3 size: 13 residues. Per the germline V gene, CDR1 is LNHNV and CDR2 is YYDKDF (reference sequence). The CDR3 sequence: CAFPTGKTGEQYF. DNA for the CDR3: TGTGCCTTCCCGACAGGGAAGACGGGCGAGCAGTACTTC.

The V call is TRBV25-1, the J call TRBJ1-1; D perhaps matches TRBD1 (6 bases). CDR1 and CDR2 from the germline V gene are MGHDK and SYGVNS. The CDR3 runs to 13 residues. CDR3: CASQGQSRTEAFF. CDR3 sequence (DNA): TGTGCTTCACAAGGACAGAGTAGGACTGAAGCTTTCTTT.